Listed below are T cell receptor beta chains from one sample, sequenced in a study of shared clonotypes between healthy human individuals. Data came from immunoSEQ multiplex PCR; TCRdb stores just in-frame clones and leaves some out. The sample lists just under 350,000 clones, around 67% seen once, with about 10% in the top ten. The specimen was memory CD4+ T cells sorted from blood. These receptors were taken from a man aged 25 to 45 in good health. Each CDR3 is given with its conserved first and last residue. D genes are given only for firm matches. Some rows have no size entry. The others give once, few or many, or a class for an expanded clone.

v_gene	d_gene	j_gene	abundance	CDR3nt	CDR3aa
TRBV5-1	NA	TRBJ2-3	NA	TGCGCCAGCAGCTTAGACGAAGCAGATACGCAGTATTTT	CASSLDEADTQYF
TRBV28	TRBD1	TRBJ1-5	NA	TGTGCCAGCAGTACCTACGGGACAGGGGGAACCAATCAGCCCCAGCATTTT	CASSTYGTGGTNQPQHF
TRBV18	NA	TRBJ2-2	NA	TGTGCCAGCTCACCTGTCGGGTCTAGGTTAAACACCGGGGAGCTGTTTTTT	CASSPVGSRLNTGELFF
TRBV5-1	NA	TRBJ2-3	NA	TGCGCCAGCCCCAGGGTTTCGGCCGGCCTCCAGTATTTT	CASPRVSAGLQYF
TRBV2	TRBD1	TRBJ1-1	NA	TGTGCCAGCAGCGGAAGACAGGGGAACACTGAAGCTTTCTTT	CASSGRQGNTEAFF
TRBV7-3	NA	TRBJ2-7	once	TGTGCCAGCAGTCCGACAGGAGGCTACGAGCAGTACTTC	CASSPTGGYEQYF
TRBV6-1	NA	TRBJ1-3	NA	TGTGCCAGCAGTGATCGAGGGACGGTTCGAAACACCATATATTTT	CASSDRGTVRNTIYF
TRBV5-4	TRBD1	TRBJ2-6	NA	TGTGCCAGCAGCTTGCCGCAGGGACAGGCTGGGGCCAACGTCCTGACTTTC	CASSLPQGQAGANVLTF
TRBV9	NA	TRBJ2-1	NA	TGTGCCAGCAGCGAGAGGACTACCTACAATGAGCAGTTCTTC	CASSERTTYNEQFF
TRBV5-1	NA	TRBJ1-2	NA	TGCGCCAGCAGCTCGGAACCGGGACGGCCGCTCTATGGCTACACCTTC	CASSSEPGRPLYGYTF
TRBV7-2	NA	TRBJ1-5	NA	TGTGCCAGCAGCCGATGGACACACACGGATCAGCCCCAGCATTTT	CASSRWTHTDQPQHF
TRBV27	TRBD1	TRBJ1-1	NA	TGTGCCAGCAGTTTATCGACAGGGGAAGGTGAAGCTTTCTTT	CASSLSTGEGEAFF
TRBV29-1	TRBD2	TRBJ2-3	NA	TGCAGCGTTGGAGGTAGGGAGGGAGATACGCAGTATTTT	CSVGGREGDTQYF
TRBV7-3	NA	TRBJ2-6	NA	TGTGCCAGCAGCCCGTGGGTAGACGCTACAAAGTCGGGCAACGTCCTGACTTTC	CASSPWVDATKSGNVLTF
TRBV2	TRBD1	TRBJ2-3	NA	TGTGCCAGGGGGACAGCTGGGGGCACAGATACGCAGTATTTT	CARGTAGGTDTQYF
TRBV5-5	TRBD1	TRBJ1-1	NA	TGTGCCAGCAGCTTGGCACAGGGGCAAATGAACACTGAAGCTTTCTTT	CASSLAQGQMNTEAFF
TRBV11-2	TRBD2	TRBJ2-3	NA	TGTGCCAGCAGCCTTGGCGGGAGCCCACGCACAGATACGCAGTATTTT	CASSLGGSPRTDTQYF
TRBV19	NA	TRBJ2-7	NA	TGTGCCAGTAGTATTGGCGGAATAAGCGCCTACGAGCAGTACTTC	CASSIGGISAYEQYF
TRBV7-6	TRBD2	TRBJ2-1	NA	TGTGCCAGCAGCTTAGTCCGGTTTAGCGGGTCCAATGAGCAGTTCTTC	CASSLVRFSGSNEQFF
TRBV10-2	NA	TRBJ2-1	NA	TGCGCCAGCAGCAACAAAGGGGGGACTGTAATAAACAATGAGCAGTTCTTC	CASSNKGGTVINNEQFF
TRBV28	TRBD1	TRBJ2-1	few	TGTGCCAGCAGTCTGATATCCCGGACAGGGACCAATGAGCAGTTCTTC	CASSLISRTGTNEQFF
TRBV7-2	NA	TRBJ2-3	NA	TGTGCCAGCAGTCGACCCCCGGGACTTCCCACAGATACGCAGTATTTT	CASSRPPGLPTDTQYF
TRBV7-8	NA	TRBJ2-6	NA	TGTGCCAGCAGCTTAGAACAGGCTCTGCTCTCTGGGGCCAACGTCCTGACTTTC	CASSLEQALLSGANVLTF
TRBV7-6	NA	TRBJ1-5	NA	TGTGCCAGCAGCTTATACGGCTTACCGGGCCTCAGTTATAGCAATCAGCCCCAGCATTTT	CASSLYGLPGLSYSNQPQHF
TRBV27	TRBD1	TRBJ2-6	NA	TGTGCCAGCCACAGGGGACAGGGTCGCTCTGGGGCCAACGTCCTGACTTTC	CASHRGQGRSGANVLTF
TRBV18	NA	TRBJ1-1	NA	TGTGCCAGCTCACCCCGGGGGGGAATGGAAACTGAAGCTTTCTTT	CASSPRGGMETEAFF
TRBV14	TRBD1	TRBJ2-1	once	TGTGCCAGCAGCCCCTTCCGTACGTCAGGGGGCCACAATGAGCAGTTCTTC	CASSPFRTSGGHNEQFF